The 29 T cell receptor beta chains below come from one sample, sequenced in a study of blood T cell repertoires in COVID-19. Profiling relied on immunoSEQ multiplex PCR, and the TCRdb table lists in-frame clones only, not all of them. Among some 170,000 clones, approximately 84% were seen once, and the ten largest hold 0.95% to 1.5%. Sequenced material: PBMCs or T cells enriched from blood (not recorded which). The receptors shown here come from a human donor with acute COVID-19. The donor label of this sample is uncertain.

This clone appeared a few times. The chain uses TRBV7-3 and TRBJ2-2, with D perhaps TRBD1 (6 bases). This CDR3 has 15 residues. Looked up from germline, CDR1 is SGHTA and CDR2 is FQGTGA. Trimming shortened V by 1 base and J by 4 bases, and 10 bases separated the two germline ends. CDR3 in amino acids: CASSLNSQGTGELFF. In DNA, the CDR3 is TGTGCCAGCAGCTTAAATTCACAGGGCACCGGGGAGCTGTTTTTT.

The genes are TRBV7-9 and TRBJ2-2; 7 nucleotides match TRBD2. CDR3 length: 13 amino acids. Losses at the gene ends were 5 bases for V and 7 bases for J; bases not matched to a gene: 4. In germline, CDR1 is SEHNR, CDR2 FQNEAQ (reference sequence). CDR3 amino acids: CASSISGVGELFF. In DNA, the CDR3 is TGTGCCAGCAGCATCAGCGGGGTCGGGGAGCTGTTTTTT.

V and J are TRBV7-9 and TRBJ1-2; possibly TRBD1 for D (6 bases). Germline V gene lookup returns CDR1 SEHNR and CDR2 FQNEAQ (reference sequence). The CDR3 sequence is 12 residues long. V shed 2 bases and J shed 5 bases, with 6 bases lying between them. DNA for the CDR3: TGTGCCAGCAGCTTAAGGGGGTATGGCTACACCTTC. Translation gives CASSLRGYGYTF.

The chain is built from TRBV19 and TRBJ2-2, with a weak D call TRBD1 (6 bases). Trimming removed 3 bases at V and 3 bases at J, with 14 bases between. The CDR3 is 16 residues long. Germline V lookup: CDR1 LNHDA, CDR2 SQIVND (reference sequence). CDR3 sequence: CASSISPGAYTGELFF. The CDR3 coding sequence is TGTGCCAGTAGTATTAGCCCAGGGGCATACACCGGGGAGCTGTTTTTT.

CDR3 in DNA: TGTGCCAGCAGGACAGGGCCCAGCTCTGGAAACACCATATATTTT. Protein sequence: CASRTGPSSGNTIYF. The chain employs TRBV27 and TRBJ1-3; 7 bases align to TRBD1. This CDR3 comprises 15 residues. Trimming cost V 6 bases and J 0 bases; bases outside gene matches: 5. Germline assignment: CDR1 MNHEY and CDR2 SMNVEV (reference sequence).

The rearrangement links TRBV27 to TRBJ1-4; D gene unclear. CDR1 is MNHEY and CDR2 is SMNVEV in the germline V gene (reference sequence). The CDR3 consists of 14 residues. The V end was cut by 8 bases, the J end by 0 bases, with 10 bases between. The CDR3 is CASAPSATNEKLFF. The CDR3 coding sequence is TGTGCCAGCGCTCCTAGTGCAACTAATGAAAAACTGTTTTTT. The full variable domain, its missing parts supplied by reference TRBV27 and TRBJ1-4, is EAQVTQNPRYLITVTGKKLTVTCSQNMNHEYMSWYRQDPGLGLRQIYYSMNVEVTDKGDVPEGYKVSRKEKRNFPLILESPSPNQTSLYFCASAPSATNEKLFFGSGTQLSVL.

The chain carries TRBV29-1 and TRBJ2-2; TRBD2 agrees at 15 bases. V lost 7 bases to trimming and J lost 3 bases; unmatched junction nucleotides: 6. CDR1 and CDR2 (germline): SQVTM, ANQGSEA. The CDR3 is made up of 16 amino acids. CDR3 in DNA: TGCAGCGCCGGACTAGCGGGGGGGCGGGACACCGGGGAGCTGTTTTTT. It specifies CSAGLAGGRDTGELFF.

The rearrangement links TRBV9 to TRBJ2-5, with 12 nucleotides matching TRBD2. Trimming removed 3 bases from V and 6 bases from J; junction bases left unmatched: 9. This CDR3 region has 16 residues. Germline values: CDR1 SGDLS, CDR2 YYNGEE. The CDR3 loop reads CASSDDPSGGVKTQYF. CDR3 bases: TGTGCCAGCAGCGACGATCCTAGCGGGGGGGTAAAGACCCAGTACTTC.

The V and J genes are TRBV2 and TRBJ2-3, with 7 bases matching TRBD1. Germline CDR1 is SNHLY and CDR2 is FYNNEI. This CDR3 comprises 16 residues. The V gene end was trimmed by 4 bases and the J gene end by 0 bases; junction bases not matched to a gene: 7. The CDR3 DNA reads TGTGCCAGCAGTGGTGGGACAGCAACTAGCACAGATACGCAGTATTTT. Its translation is CASSGGTATSTDTQYF.

V and J are TRBV4-3 and TRBJ2-7; weak D call: TRBD2 (6 bases). The CDR3 runs 14 residues. Trimming shortened V by 1 base and J by 3 bases, and 10 bases separated the two germline ends. From germline, CDR1 is LGHNA and CDR2 YSLEER. DNA for the CDR3: TGCGCCAGCAGCCAAGCCGGGAGACTCTACGAGCAGTACTTC. It is translated as CASSQAGRLYEQYF.

This clone was observed once. The gene calls are TRBV23-1 and TRBJ2-4; a weak D match, TRBD1 (5 bases). TRBV23-1 is filed as an ORF, its function uncertain. This CDR3 contains 16 residues. With 8 bases removed from V and 1 base from J, the gap between germline ends came to 18 bases. The CDR3 DNA follows: TGCGCCAGCGGTTTTAGCCAGGGAAGGGCCAAAAACATTCAGTACTTC. This sequence encodes CASGFSQGRAKNIQYF.

The V and J genes are TRBV7-9 and TRBJ2-7; the D gene is possibly TRBD2 (6 bases). Germline V gene lookup returns CDR1 SEHNR and CDR2 FQNEAQ (reference sequence). The CDR3 has 17 residues. V gave up 4 bases and J gave up 5 bases, with 24 bases separating them. The CDR3 sequence: CASSSGTQITPRDEQYF. CDR3 nucleotides: TGTGCCAGCAGCTCCGGGACTCAAATTACTCCTCGGGACGAGCAGTACTTC.

The chain joins TRBV3-1 (or the pseudogene TRBV3-2) to TRBJ1-2; the D gene is possibly TRBD1 (5 bases). This CDR3 comprises 16 residues. CDR1 and CDR2 (germline): LGHDT, YNNKEL (reference sequence). V was shortened by 1 base and J by 5 bases, with 17 bases between the two germline ends. In nucleotides, the CDR3 is TGTGCCAGCAGCCAAGGAGTGGGCCAGGGCTCATATGGCTACACCTTC. Its protein is CASSQGVGQGSYGYTF.

CDR3 DNA: TGTGCCAGCAGCGGGCCGTATAATGAAAAACTGTTTTTT. Translated: CASSGPYNEKLFF. V and J are TRBV14 and TRBJ1-4; D unresolved. V gave up 5 bases and J gave up 4 bases, with 8 bases separating them. Germline V CDR1 and CDR2: SGHDN, FVKESK. The CDR3 runs to 13 residues.

The rearrangement joins TRBV6-1 to TRBJ2-7; TRBD1 aligns across 10 bases. The CDR3 runs 17 residues. After removal of 1 base from V and 2 bases from J, the junction contained 8 bases not matched to a gene. Germline V gene data show CDR1 as MNHNS and CDR2 as SASEGT. DNA for the CDR3: TGTGCCAGCAGTGAAGATTCTTCGGGGACAGGGGCCTACGAGCAGTACTTC. Its translation: CASSEDSSGTGAYEQYF.

This chain uses TRBV5-1 with TRBJ2-2, with TRBD1 identical over 7 bases. This CDR3 has 14 residues. V was pared by 4 bases and J by 3 bases, with 3 bases of the junction left unmatched. CDR1 and CDR2 (germline): SGHRS, YFSETQ. The CDR3 is CASSTGQYTGELFF. DNA of the CDR3: TGCGCCAGCAGCACGGGACAGTACACCGGGGAGCTGTTTTTT.

The rearrangement joins TRBV7-9 to TRBJ2-1; no clear D. The V gene lost 4 bases and the J gene lost 8 bases, with 15 bases spanning the gap. Germline CDR1 SEHNR, CDR2 FQNEAQ (reference sequence). The CDR3 sequence is 14 residues long. This chain's CDR3 is CASSSGSYVHEQFF. CDR3 nucleotides: TGTGCCAGCAGCTCCGGGTCCTATGTCCATGAGCAGTTCTTC.

This clone was seen only once. The V call is TRBV7-4, the J call TRBJ1-2; TRBD1 matches at 10 bases. The germline V gene has CDR1 SGHVT and CDR2 SQSDAQ. V lost 2 bases to trimming and J lost 8 bases; unmatched junction nucleotides: 17. The CDR3 is 18 amino acids. This CDR3 is CASSLRDRGPWKFYGYTF. The DNA for the CDR3 is TGTGCCAGCAGCTTAAGGGACAGGGGACCCTGGAAGTTTTACGGCTACACCTTC.

V usage is TRBV11-2 and J usage is TRBJ1-2; D gene unclear. The germline gives CDR1 SGHAT, CDR2 FQNNGV. The length of the CDR3 is 16 residues. V was clipped by 2 bases and J by 1 base, with 14 bases between them. The CDR3 nucleotides are TGTGCCAGCAGCTTACGGCGGGAAAGTCTTAACTATGGCTACACCTTC. The encoded protein is CASSLRRESLNYGYTF.

This chain links TRBV9 with TRBJ2-3; D may be TRBD2 (5 bases). V was cut by 2 bases and J by 6 bases, with 13 bases left in between. CDR3 length: 14 amino acids. Germline CDR1 SGDLS, CDR2 YYNGEE. The CDR3 DNA sequence: TGTGCCAGCAGCGTCGAGCGGTACGGGGATACGCAGTATTTT. Its protein is CASSVERYGDTQYF.

This chain links TRBV2 with TRBJ2-1; maybe TRBD2 (6 bases). V lost 4 bases and J lost 0, with 19 bases in between. The CDR3 is made up of 18 amino acids. Germline-derived CDR1 and CDR2 are SNHLY and FYNNEI. For the CDR3, the DNA is TGTGCCAGCAGTGTCCCCGACACTAGCATGAGCTCCTACAATGAGCAGTTCTTC. Amino acid sequence: CASSVPDTSMSSYNEQFF. The full variable domain, its missing parts supplied by reference TRBV2 and TRBJ2-1, is EPEVTQTPSHQVTQMGQEVILRCVPISNHLYFYWYRQILGQKVEFLVSFYNNEISEKSEIFDDQFSVERPDGSNFTLKIRSTKLEDSAMYFCASSVPDTSMSSYNEQFFGPGTRLTVL.

The chain combines TRBV6-2 or TRBV6-3 with TRBJ2-7; tentative D call: TRBD2 (5 bases). The CDR3 length is 15 residues. V gave up 5 bases and J gave up 4 bases, with 18 bases separating them. CDR1 is MNHEY, CDR2 SVGEGT, per germline. The CDR3 DNA follows: TGTGCCAGCAGTACCACGAGAATAGGACTGTACGAGCAGTACTTC. Translating it yields CASSTTRIGLYEQYF.

The rearrangement uses TRBV3-1 (or the pseudogene TRBV3-2) and TRBJ1-6; D call uncertain. Trimming pared 0 bases from V and 7 bases from J, leaving 10 bases between. Germline lookup yields CDR1 LGHDT and CDR2 YNNKEL (reference sequence). The CDR3 runs to 15 residues. CDR3 bases: TGTGCCAGCAGCCAAGATCTGGCGGAAAATTCACCCCTCCACTTT. Translation gives CASSQDLAENSPLHF.

The J gene is TRBJ2-3, the V gene TRBV10-3, with TRBD1 matching 8 bases. Germline assignment: CDR1 ENHRY and CDR2 SYGVKD. The CDR3 is made up of 15 amino acids. V dropped 5 bases and J dropped 2; count of bases not matched to a gene: 6. CDR3 sequence: CAISRQGMSTDTQYF. The CDR3 DNA reads as TGTGCCATCAGTAGACAGGGGATGTCCACAGATACGCAGTATTTT.

The chain is built from TRBV13 and TRBJ2-7; possible D gene TRBD1, 6 bases. There are 13 residues in the CDR3. V dropped 2 bases and J dropped 2 bases, with 7 bases sitting between them. Germline CDR1 PRHDT, CDR2 FYEKMQ (reference sequence). The CDR3 region has the DNA TGTGCCAGCAGCTTAAGGGGGACCTACGAGCAGTACTTC. Protein: CASSLRGTYEQYF.

The table lists this clone with a count of one. The rearrangement links TRBV6-6 to TRBJ2-1, with D maybe TRBD1 (6 bases). CDR1 is MNHNY and CDR2 is SVGAGI in the germline V gene (reference sequence). The CDR3 runs to 13 residues. The germline V and J ends were trimmed by 7 bases and 6 bases, with 13 bases remaining between them. The CDR3 spells CASTGDPINEQFF. The CDR3 DNA reads as TGTGCCAGCACAGGGGACCCAATCAATGAGCAGTTCTTC.

The chain carries TRBV2 and TRBJ1-2; no clear D. The CDR3 length is 16 residues. The V and J ends lost 3 bases and 1 base respectively, with 15 bases between them. Germline V gives CDR1 SNHLY, CDR2 FYNNEI. This CDR3 is CASSEVGRGSNYGYTF. The CDR3 DNA reads as TGTGCCAGCAGTGAGGTAGGGAGAGGAAGTAACTATGGCTACACCTTC.

This clone was detected once. The CDR3 spells CASSRTGGLESGELFF. The CDR3, as DNA: TGTGCCAGCAGCAGGACAGGGGGCCTAGAGAGCGGGGAGCTGTTTTTT. The chain carries TRBV21-1 and TRBJ2-2; the table gives TRBD1 as D, unverified against the DNA. TRBV21-1 is labeled a pseudogene. CDR3 size: 16 residues.

This clone appeared once. J is TRBJ2-7 and V is TRBV2; a possible D gene is TRBD1 (6 bases). The CDR3 has 11 residues. V lost 6 bases, J lost 4 bases, and 7 bases lay in between. Germline V gives CDR1 SNHLY, CDR2 FYNNEI. This chain's CDR3 is CASRGQYEQYF. For the CDR3, the DNA is TGTGCCAGCAGAGGACAGTACGAGCAGTACTTC.